These T cell receptor beta chains were read from a single sample in a study of immunodeficiency. Repertoires were generated with immunoSEQ multiplex PCR, while TCRdb's copy carries only in-frame clones and drops some. Among more than 1,100 clones listed, roughly 96% were seen once. Sequenced material: CD4+ T cells from blood. Every receptor here comes from a girl aged 2 to 9. Both conserved end residues are trimmed from each CDR3.

TRBJ2-7,TRBV7-9,13,ASSLARDTHYEQY
TRBJ2-7,TRBV7-8,12,ASSLVFGNYEQY
TRBJ1-1,TRBV25-1,10,ASSTIGTEAF
TRBJ1-3,TRBV29-1,12,SVQDLYSGNTIY
TRBJ2-1,TRBV7-9,14,ASSPHMRASYNEQF
TRBJ2-5,TRBV5-1,13,ASSLGLAGAETQY
TRBJ1-5,TRBV10-3,12,AISESDRYQPQH
TRBJ1-2,TRBV6-5,11,ASSQGAVNGYT
TRBJ1-2,TRBV5-6,12,ASSPVDSRVSYT
TRBJ2-3,TRBV19,12,ASSPLLRQREEA
TRBJ1-2,TRBV6-5,11,ASSLGQSYGYT
TRBJ1-2,TRBV4-1,14,ASSQARLGHMDGYT
TRBJ1-6,TRBV6-6,12,ASIMDGYNSPLH
TRBJ1-1,TRBV7-9,11,ASSSSWDTEAF
TRBJ1-2,TRBV6-5,12,ASSWFQGADGYT
TRBJ2-2,TRBV3-1/TRBV3-2,12,ASSQSLNTGELF
TRBJ2-3,TRBV7-2,14,ASSLAGVLTGGTQY
TRBJ2-3,TRBV28,17,ASNPTGTGRKGRTDTQY
TRBJ2-3,TRBV15,13,ATSRDQAPTDTQY
TRBJ1-2,TRBV30,12,ACIQGRTNYGYT
TRBJ2-6,TRBV24-1,14,ATSDLQSSGANVLT
TRBJ1-2,TRBV20-1,9,SATGNYGYT
TRBJ1-6,TRBV12-3/TRBV12-4,11,ASSLIRDSPLH
TRBJ2-5,TRBV29-1,12,SVEGLAGEETQY
TRBJ1-2,TRBV5-1,11,ASSFAVDYGYT
TRBJ2-1,TRBV4-3,15,ASSQDEGLAPYNEQF
TRBJ2-1,TRBV10-2,14,ASSELAGASYNEQF
TRBJ2-5,TRBV7-2,12,ASSFVLPEETQY
TRBJ2-7,TRBV28,9,ASSFGYEQY
TRBJ1-4,TRBV2,12,ASREGQGGEKLF
TRBJ1-2,TRBV10-3,10,AISEGRGGYT
TRBJ2-3,TRBV5-6,13,ASRILGVGTDTQY
TRBJ1-2,TRBV11-2,11,ASSLDFTDGYT
TRBJ1-3,TRBV3-1/TRBV3-2,19,ASSQDFYWFVDIHSGNTIY
TRBJ1-2,TRBV27,13,ASSTNRGRRSGYT
TRBJ2-7,TRBV2,10,ASSDSFYEQY
TRBJ2-1,TRBV27,13,ASRGWRANYNEQF
TRBJ1-1,TRBV7-8,12,ATVGGLGNTEAF
TRBJ2-1,TRBV3-1/TRBV3-2,14,ASSEGLMLSYNEQF
TRBJ2-4,TRBV19,16,ASSIGFSGQLAKNIQY
TRBJ1-2,TRBV6-1,10,ASSETWVSYT
TRBJ2-2,TRBV6-5,11,ASRDYLTGELF
TRBJ1-1,TRBV3-1/TRBV3-2,13,ASSPTGAPATEAF
TRBJ1-1,TRBV4-1,16,ASSRLYAQGYMNTEAF
TRBJ2-3,TRBV2,14,ASRVGLAGATDTQY
TRBJ2-1,TRBV2,14,ASSEEGAHVYNEQF
TRBJ2-6,TRBV5-5,15,ASRGDREIAGANVLT
TRBJ2-3,TRBV5-1,14,ASSLVLEGYTDTQY
TRBJ1-4,TRBV5-6,11,ASSFGQDEKLF
TRBJ1-1,TRBV7-9,10,ASRRGQGEAF
TRBJ1-6,TRBV6-5,13,ASSSSGTDNSPLH
TRBJ2-3,TRBV2,11,ASNREVTDTQY